A selection of T cell receptor beta chains follows, all from one sample in a study of T-cell memory formation after mild COVID-19. TCRdb processed the 5' RACE reads anew with MiXCR; each CDR3 protein has one entry. The sample includes about 170,000 distinct CDR3 sequences, 13% seen only once; the top ten take approximately 3.4%. The specimen sequenced was PBMCs or a T cell subset sorted from them (not recorded which). Every receptor here comes from a man aged 18 to 29 who had mild COVID-19 (a few samples of this study predate the infection). Cell type and time point are not known. Both conserved end residues are part of each CDR3. Size is omitted from some rows. Given values are once, few, many or a class for expanded clones.

v_gene | abundance | CDR3aa
TRBV24-1 | few | CATRDRTGTEAFF
TRBV7-9 | . | CASSSSFTEAFF
TRBV9 | . | CASPLGTGTYNEQFF
TRBV12-3/TRBV12-4 | . | CASSLRGSGVDEQFF
TRBV20-1 | many | CSARKNEQFF
TRBV29-1 | few | CSVGQDFNQPQHF
TRBV15 | many | CATSRPGRGGYTF
TRBV5-1 | few | CASSLPGVGTQYF
TRBV11-2 | . | CASSLSGTGRLYGYTF
TRBV30 | . | CAWSTGGLALAKNIQYF
TRBV18 | few | CASSAGTRQETQYF
TRBV28 | few | CASSFPYAEIIDGYTF
TRBV7-9 | few | CASRLQGARETQYF
TRBV7-9 | . | CASSSRTLSALAGGTDTQYF
TRBV5-1 | . | CASSLLSLEDTQYF
TRBV6-6 | few | CASSGGGSEAFF
TRBV4-3 | few | CASSQDLPGYNEQFF
TRBV7-2 | . | CASSLNSKGGWETQYF
TRBV9 | . | CASSVGVGTAEYVEQFF
TRBV6-2/TRBV6-3 | few | CASINNIFTDTQYF
TRBV5-1 | . | CASSTDSVQETQYF
TRBV4-3 | few | CASSQDYLALTEQYF
TRBV4-1 | many | CASSHGTGDASTDTQYF
TRBV5-4 | . | CASTILSGGPGNEQFF